This TCR beta chain was obtained from a study of human T cells and chemical hapten exposure. This clonotype showed up just a few times. TCRdb reprocessed the RACE reads with MiXCR, giving one entry per CDR3 protein. The table lists around 62,000 distinct CDR3 sequences, approximately 7% of them singletons. Noted time point: pre-sensitization, week 0. Documented treatment: therapeutic diphenylcyclopropenone sensitization with weekly scalp DPC. The ends were cut back, 3 bases at V and 4 bases at J, with 16 bases in the middle. The germline CDR1 and CDR2 sequences are ENHRY and SYGVKD. This CDR3 spans 16 amino acids.

V gene TRBV10-3 combines with J gene TRBJ1-3, with a weak D call TRBD1 (6 bases). The sequencing used whole blood, collected in connection with sensitization to the hapten diphenylcyclopropenone (DPC). This clonotype was obtained from a woman aged 25 to 45 with alopecia areata. Some clones in this sample may be carry-over from other donors' samples. The DNA for the CDR3 is TGTGCCATCAGTGATCAGCGGGGGGCGCAGGGAAACACCATATATTTT. Residues: CAISDQRGAQGNTIYF.